The 7 T cell receptor beta chains below all came from one sample that was sequenced in a study of OX40 agonist ivuxolimab in advanced cancers. Profiling relied on immunoSEQ multiplex PCR, and the TCRdb table lists in-frame clones only, not all of them. The repertoire includes approximately 50,000 clones, roughly 80% of them detected once, and 3% to 4.5% sits in the top ten. Material: CD4+ or CD8+ T cells sorted from blood, obtained in a trial of the OX40 agonist ivuxolimab. These TCRs come from an adult with an advanced solid tumor such as melanoma, head and neck, liver or kidney cancer.

The genes are TRBV5-1 and TRBJ2-3; D possibly corresponds to TRBD1 (6 bases). The CDR3 sequence is 16 residues long. Germline values: CDR1 SGHRS, CDR2 YFSETQ. Deletions cut 4 bases from V and 0 bases from J, with 15 bases between. The CDR3 nucleotides read TGCGCCAGCAGCCTGTCCGGACAGATTAGCACAGATACGCAGTATTTT. It encodes CASSLSGQISTDTQYF.

The chain employs TRBV7-8 and TRBJ2-7; D gene uncertain. V was clipped by 5 bases and J by 0 bases, with 14 bases between them. The CDR3 contains 15 residues. Germline CDR1 is SGHVS and CDR2 is FQNEAQ. The CDR3 protein is CASSHPGVGSYEQYF. The CDR3 DNA is TGTGCCAGCAGCCATCCTGGGGTAGGCTCCTACGAGCAGTACTTC.

The rearrangement uses TRBV27 and TRBJ2-5; D perhaps matches TRBD2 (5 bases). V lost 2 bases and J lost 9, with 16 bases in between. The V gene's germline CDR1 is MNHEY and CDR2 SMNVEV (reference sequence). This CDR3 spans 14 amino acids. The CDR3 DNA is TGTGCCAGCAGTTTACTCAACCGCCGGGATCCCCAGTACTTC. It codes for CASSLLNRRDPQYF.

The chain links TRBV6-1 to TRBJ1-5; weak D call: TRBD1 (6 bases). This CDR3 is built from 14 residues. CDR1 MNHNS and CDR2 SASEGT come from the germline V gene. The V end was cut by 5 bases, the J end by 7 bases, with 15 bases between. CDR3: CASSQGWQGQPQHF. The CDR3 DNA follows: TGTGCCAGCAGTCAGGGGTGGCAGGGACAGCCCCAGCATTTT.

V usage is TRBV10-3 and J usage is TRBJ2-3; 11 bases are a match to TRBD2. Per germline, CDR1 ENHRY and CDR2 SYGVKD. This CDR3 has 18 amino acids. Trimming took 6 bases from V and 1 from J; bases not matched to a gene: 12. CDR3 in DNA: TGTGCCATCAGCCCCCGTCCCGGGACTAGCGGCCGCACAGATACGCAGTATTTT. Its translation is CAISPRPGTSGRTDTQYF.

The chain is built from TRBV7-9 and TRBJ2-7; tentative D call: TRBD2 (6 bases). Trimming stripped 5 bases from V and 7 bases from J, with 12 bases between. There are 12 residues in the CDR3. Germline V gene sequence: CDR1 SEHNR, CDR2 FQNEAQ (reference sequence). CDR3 amino acids: CASSTTSTEQYF. The DNA for the CDR3 is TGTGCCAGCAGCACTACTAGCACGGAGCAGTACTTC. The full variable domain, in which reference TRBV7-9 and TRBJ2-7 provide the parts outside the CDR3, is DTGVSQNPRHKITKRGQNVTFRCDPISEHNRLYWYRQTLGQGPEFLTYFQNEAQLEKSRLLSDRFSAERPKGSFSTLEIQRTEQGDSAMYLCASSTTSTEQYFGPGTRLTVT.

The gene calls are TRBV4-2 and TRBJ2-3, with TRBD2 matching over 8 bases. Trimming took 2 bases from V and 2 from J; bases not matched to a gene: 6. The CDR3 has 16 residues. Germline lookup yields CDR1 LGHNA and CDR2 YNFKEQ. The CDR3 spells CASSQLTGGNTDTQYF. For the CDR3, the DNA is TGTGCCAGCAGCCAACTTACGGGGGGGAACACAGATACGCAGTATTTT.